Below are 8 T cell receptor beta chains sequenced from a single sample in a study of T cells in Graves' hyperthyroidism and ophthalmopathy. Amplified regions were TCR beta CDR3 sequences from RNA transcripts. Primed by the HTBI set, a first-round RT-PCR was run on the TCR CDR3. From the multiplex PCR reads, TCRdb called clonotypes with MiXCR, one entry per CDR3 protein. The table includes approximately 640,000 distinct CDR3 sequences, roughly 46% detected once. The sample comprised peripheral blood or thyroid tissue (not recorded which). These receptors came from an adult man with Graves' disease, either hyperthyroidism or ophthalmopathy (not recorded which).

The rearrangement uses TRBV19 and TRBJ1-6; 7 nucleotides align to TRBD1. The junction had 10 bases not matched to a gene; V was cut back by 5 bases and J by 9 bases. The CDR3 is 15 amino acids. In germline, CDR1 is LNHDA, CDR2 SQIVND (reference sequence). The CDR3 spells CASSGQGGRRSPLHF. The CDR3 bases are TGTGCCAGTAGTGGCCAGGGGGGAAGGCGTTCACCCCTCCACTTT.

This clonotype appeared a few times. The V gene is TRBV7-9, the J gene TRBJ2-2, with 7 bases matching TRBD1. The CDR3 covers 14 residues. The J segment lost 7 bases and the V segment lost 5 bases, leaving 7 bases of the junction unmatched. CDR1 and CDR2 (germline): SEHNR, FQNEAQ (reference sequence). The DNA of the CDR3 is TGTGCCAGCAGCCCTGACAGGGTGGTCGGGGAGCTGTTTTTT. It specifies CASSPDRVVGELFF.

With respect to this clonotype: The conserved phenylalanine or tryptophan is not found at the CDR3 terminus, so this likely reflects a read error. V and J are TRBV10-3 and TRBJ1-1; D gene uncertain. CDR1 is ENHRY and CDR2 is SYGVKD in the germline V gene. V was shortened by 0 bases and J by 2 bases, with 10 bases between the two germline ends. The CDR3 spans 15 residues. CDR3 region: CAISESGQENTEAFS. The CDR3 nucleotides read TGTGCCATCAGTGAGTCAGGCCAGGAAAACACTGAAGCTTTCTCT.

This clonotype has at least ten counts. The chain combines TRBV7-8 with TRBJ1-2; D is ambiguous. The CDR3 extends over 13 amino acids. Trimming shortened V by 0 bases and J by 5 bases, and 7 bases separated the two germline ends. The V gene's germline CDR1 is SGHVS and CDR2 FQNEAQ. The CDR3 loop reads CASSLAKEYGYTF. The CDR3 DNA is TGTGCCAGCAGCTTAGCAAAAGAATATGGCTACACCTTC. Using reference TRBV7-8 and TRBJ1-2 for the parts outside the CDR3, the full variable domain is GAGVSQSPRYKVAKRGQDVALRCDPISGHVSLFWYQQALGQGPEFLTYFQNEAQLDKSGLPSDRFFAERPEGSVSTLKIQRTQQEDSAVYLCASSLAKEYGYTFGSGTRLTVV.

This clonotype has ten or more counts. The chain combines TRBV15 with TRBJ1-2; 8 bases match TRBD1. The CDR3 is made up of 14 amino acids. The germline V gene has CDR1 LNHNV and CDR2 YYDKDF (reference sequence). Trimming took 0 bases from V and 6 from J; bases not matched to a gene: 3. The CDR3, as DNA: TGTGCCACCAGCAGAGACAGGGGGCCGGATGGCTACACCTTC. Its translation: CATSRDRGPDGYTF.

V usage is TRBV15 and J usage is TRBJ2-5; 7 positions match TRBD2. CDR1 is LNHNV, CDR2 YYDKDF, per germline (reference sequence). J lost 5 bases, V lost 0 bases, and 9 bases had no gene match. This CDR3 has 16 amino acids. Here the CDR3 DNA reads TGTGCCACCAGCAGAGATGGGGAGGGGATGGGGGAGACCCAGTACTTC. Its translation is CATSRDGEGMGETQYF.

This clonotype has only a few counts. The chain has TRBV9 and TRBJ1-3, with 8 nucleotides matching TRBD1. Germline values: CDR1 SGDLS, CDR2 YYNGEE. The V and J ends lost 2 bases and 2 bases, in that order; junction bases with no gene match: 6. The length of the CDR3 is 16 residues. The CDR3, as DNA: TGTGCCAGCAGCGTGGGGACAGGTTGGACTGGAAACACCATATATTTT. Translation: CASSVGTGWTGNTIYF.

This clonotype was seen only once. The V gene is TRBV11-1, the J gene TRBJ2-5, with 14 bases that match TRBD2. V shed 3 bases, J shed 5 bases, and the junction held 11 bases outside the gene matches. This CDR3 has 18 amino acids. Germline V gene lookup returns CDR1 SGHAT and CDR2 FQDESV (reference sequence). The CDR3 is CASSFLGLAGGRGETQYF. In nucleotides, the CDR3 is TGTGCCAGCAGCTTCTTAGGACTAGCGGGGGGCCGGGGGGAGACCCAGTACTTC.